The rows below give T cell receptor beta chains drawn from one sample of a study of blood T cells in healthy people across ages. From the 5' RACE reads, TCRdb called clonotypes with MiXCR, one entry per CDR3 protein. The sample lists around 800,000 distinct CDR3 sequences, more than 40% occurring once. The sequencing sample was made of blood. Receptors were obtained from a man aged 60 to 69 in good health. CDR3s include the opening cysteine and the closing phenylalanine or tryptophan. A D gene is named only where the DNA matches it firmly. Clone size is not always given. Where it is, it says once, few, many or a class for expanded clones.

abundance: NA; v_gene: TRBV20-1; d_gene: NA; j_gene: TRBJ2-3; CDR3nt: TGCAGTGCTAGTGGGGGGGCTTTTCCAGATACGCAGTATTTT; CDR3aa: CSASGGAFPDTQYF
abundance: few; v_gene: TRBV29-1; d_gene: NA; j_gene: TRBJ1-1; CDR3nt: TGCAGCGTTTTACATACTGAAGCTTTCTTT; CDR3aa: CSVLHTEAFF
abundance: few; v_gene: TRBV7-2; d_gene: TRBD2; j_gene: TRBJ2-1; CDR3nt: TGTGCCAGCAGCTTAGAATCGGCGGGGGGGCCGGGCAATGAGCAGTTCTTC; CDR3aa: CASSLESAGGPGNEQFF
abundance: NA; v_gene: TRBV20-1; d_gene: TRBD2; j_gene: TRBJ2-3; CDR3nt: TGCAGTTCTTCACGGACTAGCGGGGGGACAGATACGCAGTATTTT; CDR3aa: CSSSRTSGGTDTQYF
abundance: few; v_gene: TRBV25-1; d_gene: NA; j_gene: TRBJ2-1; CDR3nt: TGTGCCAGCAGTGGACGGACTAAAAGCTCCTACAATGAGCAGTTCTTC; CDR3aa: CASSGRTKSSYNEQFF
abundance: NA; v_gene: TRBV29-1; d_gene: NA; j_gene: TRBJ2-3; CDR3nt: TGCAGCGGTGGGGAGCCCACAGATACGCAGTATTTT; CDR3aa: CSGGEPTDTQYF
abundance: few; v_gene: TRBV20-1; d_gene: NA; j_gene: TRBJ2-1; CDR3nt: TGCAGTGCTAGAGATATGGGGTCCTACAATGAGCAGTTCTTC; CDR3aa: CSARDMGSYNEQFF
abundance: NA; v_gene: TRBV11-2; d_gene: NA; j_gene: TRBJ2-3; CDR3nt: TGTGCCAGCAGCTTAATGGGACCCAGTATAACCACAGATACGCAGTATTTT; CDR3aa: CASSLMGPSITTDTQYF
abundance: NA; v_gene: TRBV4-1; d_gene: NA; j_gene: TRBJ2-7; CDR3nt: TGCGCCAGCAGCCAAGATAAGGCGGGGGCCTCCTACAATGAGCAGTACTTC; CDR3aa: CASSQDKAGASYNEQYF
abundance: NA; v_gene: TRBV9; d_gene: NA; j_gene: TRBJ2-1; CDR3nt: TGTGCCAGCAGCGTAGCCCACAGGGTCTCCTACAATGAGCAGTTCTTC; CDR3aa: CASSVAHRVSYNEQFF
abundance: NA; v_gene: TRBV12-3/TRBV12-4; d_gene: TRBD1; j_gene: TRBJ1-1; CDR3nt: TGTGCCAGCAGTGGGACAGTGAACACTGAAGCTTTCTTT; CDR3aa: CASSGTVNTEAFF
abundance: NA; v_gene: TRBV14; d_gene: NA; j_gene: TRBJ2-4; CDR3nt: TGTGCCAGCAGCCCCCCGGCCATCTTTGGGAAGCAGTACTTC; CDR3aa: CASSPPAIFGKQYF
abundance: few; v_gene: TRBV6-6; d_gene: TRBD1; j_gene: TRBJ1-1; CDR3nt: TGTGCCAGCAGTGCCGATTGGACAGGGCGGCCTGAAGCTTTCTTT; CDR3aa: CASSADWTGRPEAFF
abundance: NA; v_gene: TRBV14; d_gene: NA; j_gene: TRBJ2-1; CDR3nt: TGTGCCAGCAGCCCGCGGCCAGGTTGGAAGCCAAACAATGAGCAGTTCTTC; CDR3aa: CASSPRPGWKPNNEQFF
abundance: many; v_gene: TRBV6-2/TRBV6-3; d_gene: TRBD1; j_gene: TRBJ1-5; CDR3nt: TGTGCCAGCAGCTATTCCCGGGACAGGGGGCGCGGTCAGCCCCAGCATTTT; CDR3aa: CASSYSRDRGRGQPQHF
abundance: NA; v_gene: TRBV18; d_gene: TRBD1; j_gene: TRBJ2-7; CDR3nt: TGTGCCAGCTCAATAACAGGGGGCGAGTTGGCCTACGAGCAGTACTTC; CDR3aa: CASSITGGELAYEQYF
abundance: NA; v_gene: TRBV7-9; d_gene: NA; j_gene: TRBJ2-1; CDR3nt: TGTGCCAGCAGCCGAGACGACAGGTCCTGGCAGTTCTTC; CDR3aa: CASSRDDRSWQFF
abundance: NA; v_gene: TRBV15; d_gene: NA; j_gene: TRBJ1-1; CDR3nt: TGTGCCACCAGCAGAGATGGAAGGGCTGAAGCTTTCTTT; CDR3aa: CATSRDGRAEAFF
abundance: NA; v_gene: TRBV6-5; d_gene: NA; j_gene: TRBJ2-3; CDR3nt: TGTGCCAGCAGTTACGCTGGCAGAACCACAGATATGCAGTATTTT; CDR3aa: CASSYAGRTTDMQYF
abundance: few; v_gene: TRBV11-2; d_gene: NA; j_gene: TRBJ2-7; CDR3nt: TGTGCCAGCAGACTCTCGGGGGCAGGGGGTTTCTACGAGCAGTACTTC; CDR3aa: CASRLSGAGGFYEQYF
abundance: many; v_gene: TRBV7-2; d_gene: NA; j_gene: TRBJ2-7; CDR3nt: TGTGCCAGCAGCTTAGGAGATAGAAGCGAGCAGTACTTC; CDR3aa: CASSLGDRSEQYF
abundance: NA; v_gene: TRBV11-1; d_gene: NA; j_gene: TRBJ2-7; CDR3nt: TGTGCCAGCAGCAACGGGGGGCAGGGGACCTACGAGCAGTACTTC; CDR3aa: CASSNGGQGTYEQYF
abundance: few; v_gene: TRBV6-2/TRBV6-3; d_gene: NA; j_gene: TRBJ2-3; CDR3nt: TGTGCCAGCAGCCTCCGGACGTATAATACAGATACGCAGTATTTT; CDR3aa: CASSLRTYNTDTQYF
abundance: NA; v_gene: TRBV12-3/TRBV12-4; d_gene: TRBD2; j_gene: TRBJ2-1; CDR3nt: TGTGCCAGCAGGTACCGTCCGGGACTAGCGGATAATGAGCAGTTCTTC; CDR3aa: CASRYRPGLADNEQFF
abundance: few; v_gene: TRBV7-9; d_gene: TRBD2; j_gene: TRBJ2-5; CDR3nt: TGTGCCAGCAGCTACCCACTAGCGGGGGGAGGAGAGACCCAGTACTTC; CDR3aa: CASSYPLAGGGETQYF
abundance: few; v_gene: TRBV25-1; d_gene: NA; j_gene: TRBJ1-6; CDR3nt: TGTGCCAGCAGCCAACCAGAGGGATCACCCCTCCACTTT; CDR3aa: CASSQPEGSPLHF
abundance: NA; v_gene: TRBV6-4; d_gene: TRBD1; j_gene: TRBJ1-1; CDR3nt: TGTGCCACAACGCCCCCGGACAGGCATAAGAAGAACACTGAAGCTTTCTTT; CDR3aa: CATTPPDRHKKNTEAFF
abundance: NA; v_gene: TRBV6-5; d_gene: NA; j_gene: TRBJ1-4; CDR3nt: TGTGCCAGCAGAACGTACAATGAAAAACTGTTTTTT; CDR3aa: CASRTYNEKLFF
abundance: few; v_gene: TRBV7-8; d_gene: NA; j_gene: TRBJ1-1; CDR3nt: TGTGCCAGCAGCTCACTTCCTACAGGTATTTTACCCACTGAAGCTTTCTTT; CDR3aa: CASSSLPTGILPTEAFF
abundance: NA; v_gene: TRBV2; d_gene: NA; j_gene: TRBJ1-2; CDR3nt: TGTGCCAGCAGTGCGAGCCAAGACAGTAACTATGGCTACACCTTC; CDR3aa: CASSASQDSNYGYTF
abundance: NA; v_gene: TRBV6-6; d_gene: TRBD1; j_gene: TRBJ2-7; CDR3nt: TGTGCCAGCAGTTTTAAGGACAGGCCAAGGAACGAGCAGTACTTC; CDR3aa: CASSFKDRPRNEQYF
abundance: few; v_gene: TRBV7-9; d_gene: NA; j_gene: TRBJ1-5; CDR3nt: TGTGCCAGCAGCCTTCCGGACCGAGTTGGGCCCCAGCATTTT; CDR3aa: CASSLPDRVGPQHF
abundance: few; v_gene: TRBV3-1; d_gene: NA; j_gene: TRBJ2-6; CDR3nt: TGTGCCAGCAGCCACACTAGGGCGGGGGCCAACGTCCTGACTTTC; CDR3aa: CASSHTRAGANVLTF
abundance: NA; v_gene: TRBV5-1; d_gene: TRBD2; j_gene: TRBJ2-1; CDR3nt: TGCGCCAGCAGCAGAGGACTAGCCAGCAATGAGCAGTTCTTC; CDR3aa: CASSRGLASNEQFF
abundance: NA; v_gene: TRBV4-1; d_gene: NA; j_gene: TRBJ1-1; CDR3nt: TGCGCCAGCAGCCATCCGGGACGAGACACTGAAGCTTTCTTT; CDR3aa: CASSHPGRDTEAFF
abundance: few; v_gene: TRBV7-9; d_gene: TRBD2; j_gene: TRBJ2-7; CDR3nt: TGTGCCAGCAGCCAGTCGGGGGGAGGGTCCTACGAGCAGTACTTC; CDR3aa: CASSQSGGGSYEQYF
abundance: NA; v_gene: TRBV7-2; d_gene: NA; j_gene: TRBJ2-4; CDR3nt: TGTGCCAGCAGCCACACATCGGAGGTGGGCGGGTACATTCAGTACTTC; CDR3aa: CASSHTSEVGGYIQYF
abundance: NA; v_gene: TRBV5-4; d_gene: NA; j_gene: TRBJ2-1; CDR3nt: TGTGCCAGCAGCTTGGTAAGCCTGGATGAGCAGTTCTTC; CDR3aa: CASSLVSLDEQFF
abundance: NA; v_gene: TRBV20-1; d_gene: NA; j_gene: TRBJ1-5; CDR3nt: TGCAGTGCTAGAGAAGGGCCCGGCGGGCCCCAGCATTTT; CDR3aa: CSAREGPGGPQHF
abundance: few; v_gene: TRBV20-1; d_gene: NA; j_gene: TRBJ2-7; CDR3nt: TGCAGTGCTAGTCTGGGGGCCTACGAGCAGTACTTC; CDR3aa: CSASLGAYEQYF
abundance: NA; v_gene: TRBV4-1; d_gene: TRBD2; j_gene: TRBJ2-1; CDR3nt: TGCGCCAGCAGCCTAAAGTTTGGCGGGGGGGCCAATGAGCAGTTCTTC; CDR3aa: CASSLKFGGGANEQFF
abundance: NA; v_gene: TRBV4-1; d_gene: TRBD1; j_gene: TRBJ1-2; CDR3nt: TGCGCCAGCAGCCGGGGGACAGGGTTCTATGGCTACACCTTC; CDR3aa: CASSRGTGFYGYTF
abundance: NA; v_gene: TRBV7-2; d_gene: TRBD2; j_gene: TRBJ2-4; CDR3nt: TGTGCCAGCAGCTCAGGACTAGCGGGGGGCCTAGCCAAAAACATTCAGTACTTC; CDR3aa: CASSSGLAGGLAKNIQYF
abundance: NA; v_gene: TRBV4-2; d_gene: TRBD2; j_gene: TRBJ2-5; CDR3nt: TGTGCCAGCAGCCCGGGACTAGCGGTCCTGGGTGAGCAGTACTTC; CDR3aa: CASSPGLAVLGEQYF
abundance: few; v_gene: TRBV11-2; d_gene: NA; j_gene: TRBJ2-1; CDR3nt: TGTGCCAGCAGCTTAATGGGCAGGGGGGGTAAGGGTGAGCAGTTCTTC; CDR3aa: CASSLMGRGGKGEQFF
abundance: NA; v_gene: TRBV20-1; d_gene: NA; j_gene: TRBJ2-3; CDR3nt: TGCAGTGCTAGAGATAGTGAGGGATGGGGCACAGATACGCAGTATTTT; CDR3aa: CSARDSEGWGTDTQYF
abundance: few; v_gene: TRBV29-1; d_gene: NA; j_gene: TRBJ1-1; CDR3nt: TGCAGCGTTGGTGAGGTTGGGAACACTGAAGCTTTCTTT; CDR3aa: CSVGEVGNTEAFF